A selection of T cell receptor beta chains follows, all from one sample in a study of shared clonotypes between healthy human individuals. Produced via immunoSEQ multiplex PCR; TCRdb's table is partial and in-frame only. The table lists 2 million to 2.5 million clones, about 92% of them singletons. Specimen: naive CD8+ T cells from PBMCs. The receptors were sampled from a man aged 18-30 years in good health. Some clones in this sample may be carry-over from other donors' samples. Both conserved end residues are part of each CDR3. A D gene is named only where the DNA matches it firmly. Clone size appears in some rows only: once, few, many, or a class for an expanded clone.

j_gene | len | abundance | v_gene | d_gene | CDR3nt | CDR3aa
TRBJ2-7 | 12 | NA | TRBV5-5 | NA | TGTGCCAGCAGCTTGTGGGGAAACGAGCAGTACTTC | CASSLWGNEQYF
TRBJ2-1 | 14 | once | TRBV29-1 | TRBD1 | TGCAGCGTTGAAGATCGGCTCAGGGGGACTGAGCAGTTCTTC | CSVEDRLRGTEQFF
TRBJ2-1 | 14 | NA | TRBV13 | NA | TGTGCCAGCTCCCCCGGGAGCTCCTACAATGAGCAGTTCTTC | CASSPGSSYNEQFF
TRBJ2-7 | 15 | NA | TRBV7-9 | TRBD2 | TGTGCCAGCAGCACTCTCGCGGGAGGAGTAAGCGAGCAGTACTTC | CASSTLAGGVSEQYF
TRBJ2-5 | 15 | NA | TRBV25-1 | NA | TGTGCCAGCAGTGATCCAAGGACACAACAAGAGACCCAGTACTTC | CASSDPRTQQETQYF
TRBJ2-7 | 14 | NA | TRBV7-6 | NA | TGTGCCAGCAGCCCCGGACGGTTCTCCTACGAGCAGTACTTC | CASSPGRFSYEQYF
TRBJ2-1 | 15 | NA | TRBV27 | NA | TGTGCCAGCAGTTTGATAGCGTCCGCCTACAATGAGCAGTTCTTC | CASSLIASAYNEQFF
TRBJ1-1 | 12 | NA | TRBV12-5 | NA | TGTGCTAGTGGTTCCCAGAACACTGAAGCTTTCTTT | CASGSQNTEAFF
TRBJ2-1 | 16 | NA | TRBV18 | TRBD2 | TGTGCCAGCTCACCACCGACTAGCGGGGCCCTACGGGAGCAGTTCTTC | CASSPPTSGALREQFF
TRBJ1-5 | 14 | NA | TRBV19 | NA | TGTGCCAGTAGTATCACACAGGATCGACAGCCCCAGCATTTT | CASSITQDRQPQHF
TRBJ2-3 | 16 | NA | TRBV5-4 | NA | TGTGCCAGCAGCCCCATTGGCCTAGGAGGGACAGATACGCAGTATTTT | CASSPIGLGGTDTQYF
TRBJ1-5 | 16 | NA | TRBV10-2 | NA | TGCGCCAGCAGTGTCCCGGGACTGCTTCTCAATCAGCCCCAGCATTTT | CASSVPGLLLNQPQHF
TRBJ2-7 | 14 | once | TRBV4-1 | NA | TGCGCCAGCAGCCAAGTCGGCCAGTACTACGAGCAGTACTTC | CASSQVGQYYEQYF
TRBJ2-5 | 13 | NA | TRBV7-9 | NA | TGTGCCAGCAGCTTGGGGCTAGGGGAGACCCAGTACTTC | CASSLGLGETQYF
TRBJ2-5 | 15 | NA | TRBV2 | NA | TGTGCCAGCAGTGTCGGGACCACCAACCGAGAGACCCAGTACTTC | CASSVGTTNRETQYF
TRBJ2-7 | 14 | NA | TRBV27 | NA | TGTGCCAGCAGTTTAGTGGGAAGCGTATACGAGCAGTACTTC | CASSLVGSVYEQYF
TRBJ1-2 | 15 | NA | TRBV19 | NA | TGTGCCAGTAGTTTTACAGGGCCTCTCGGCTATGGCTACACCTTC | CASSFTGPLGYGYTF
TRBJ2-1 | 15 | NA | TRBV28 | TRBD2 | TGTGCCAGCAGGACTGGACTAGCGGGTCTAAAGGAGCAGTTCTTC | CASRTGLAGLKEQFF
TRBJ2-7 | 13 | NA | TRBV19 | NA | TGTGCCAGTAGTATGGGCCCCTCCTACGAGCAGTACTTC | CASSMGPSYEQYF
TRBJ1-2 | 16 | NA | TRBV7-9 | NA | TGTGCCAGCAGCTCACCCCCGGACATAGCTAACTATGGCTACACCTTC | CASSSPPDIANYGYTF
TRBJ2-2 | 16 | NA | TRBV27 | NA | TGTGCCAGCAGTTTAATAACAGGGATGGGGGCCGGGGAGCTGTTTTTT | CASSLITGMGAGELFF
TRBJ2-7 | 16 | NA | TRBV15 | TRBD1 | TGTGCCACCAGCAGCGTCGGGACAGGGATATCGTACGAGCAGTACTTC | CATSSVGTGISYEQYF
TRBJ1-2 | 12 | NA | TRBV28 | NA | TGTGCCAGCAGTTTCCTCCGTAACCGTTACACCTTC | CASSFLRNRYTF
TRBJ2-7 | 15 | NA | TRBV5-1 | TRBD1 | TGCGCCAGCAGCCTGACGACAGGGGGACTCTACGAGCAGTACTTC | CASSLTTGGLYEQYF
TRBJ1-3 | 12 | NA | TRBV2 | NA | TGTGCCAGCAGTGATTCTGGAAACACCATATATTTT | CASSDSGNTIYF
TRBJ2-1 | 16 | NA | TRBV9 | NA | TGTGCCAGCAGCGTAGGGGGCGGGACCACCTACAATGAGCAGTTCTTC | CASSVGGGTTYNEQFF
TRBJ1-1 | 11 | NA | TRBV12-5 | NA | TGTGCTAGTGGTTTTGGAACTGAAGCTTTCTTT | CASGFGTEAFF
TRBJ1-4 | 16 | once | TRBV5-1 | NA | TGCGCCAGCAGCTTCGGACGGATAGCAACTAATGAAAAACTGTTTTTT | CASSFGRIATNEKLFF
TRBJ2-7 | 15 | NA | TRBV6-6 | NA | TGTGCCAGCAGTTACGGAGGGACAGTTACCTACGAGCAGTACTTC | CASSYGGTVTYEQYF